These T cell receptor beta chains were read from a single sample in a study of blood T cell repertoires in COVID-19. Repertoires were generated with immunoSEQ multiplex PCR, while TCRdb's copy carries only in-frame clones and drops some. The data contain roughly 220,000 clones, 84% of them singletons. The sequenced material came from peripheral blood. The receptors were gathered from a woman aged 40 to 55 who had recovered from COVID-19. CDR3s include the opening cysteine and the closing phenylalanine or tryptophan. The order of the fields is J gene, V gene, clone size, D gene, CDR3 protein, CDR3 DNA. A D gene is named only where the DNA matches it firmly. A row's size may be missing; if present it is once, few, many or a size class.

j_gene: TRBJ2-1
v_gene: TRBV9
abundance: once
d_gene: TRBD1
CDR3aa: CASSPGGFEQFF
CDR3nt: TGTGCCAGCAGCCCAGGGGGCTTTGAGCAGTTCTTC

j_gene: TRBJ2-5
v_gene: TRBV5-1
abundance: .
d_gene: TRBD1
CDR3aa: CASSHAGGEEETQYF
CDR3nt: TGCGCCAGCAGCCACGCAGGGGGCGAGGAAGAGACCCAGTACTTC

j_gene: TRBJ1-6
v_gene: TRBV27
abundance: .
d_gene: .
CDR3aa: CASSLSQGRSPLHF
CDR3nt: TGTGCCAGCAGTTTATCGCAGGGTAGATCACCCCTCCACTTT

j_gene: TRBJ2-7
v_gene: TRBV7-9
abundance: .
d_gene: .
CDR3aa: CASSLGQGIHEQYF
CDR3nt: TGTGCCAGCAGCTTGGGGCAGGGTATCCACGAGCAGTACTTC

j_gene: TRBJ2-2
v_gene: TRBV19
abundance: .
d_gene: .
CDR3aa: CASADRSNTGELFF
CDR3nt: TGTGCCAGTGCCGACAGATCGAACACCGGGGAGCTGTTTTTT

j_gene: TRBJ2-7
v_gene: TRBV5-1
abundance: .
d_gene: TRBD2
CDR3aa: CASAGTSGGAGEQYF
CDR3nt: TGCGCCAGCGCCGGGACTAGCGGGGGGGCCGGCGAGCAGTACTTC

j_gene: TRBJ2-5
v_gene: TRBV6-5
abundance: .
d_gene: TRBD2
CDR3aa: CASKTSGYQETQYF
CDR3nt: TGTGCCAGCAAAACTAGCGGGTACCAAGAGACCCAGTACTTC

j_gene: TRBJ2-1
v_gene: TRBV11-3
abundance: .
d_gene: .
CDR3aa: CASSLYPTGPQFF
CDR3nt: TGTGCCAGCAGCTTATACCCGACAGGTCCTCAGTTCTTC

j_gene: TRBJ2-1
v_gene: TRBV7-2
abundance: .
d_gene: TRBD2
CDR3aa: CASSLGGTSYNEQFF
CDR3nt: TGTGCCAGCAGCTTGGGGGGGACCTCCTACAATGAGCAGTTCTTC

j_gene: TRBJ1-2
v_gene: TRBV12-3/TRBV12-4
abundance: .
d_gene: .
CDR3aa: CASSFGVQGGYTF
CDR3nt: TGTGCCAGCAGTTTTGGAGTGCAGGGGGGCTACACCTTC

j_gene: TRBJ2-5
v_gene: TRBV9
abundance: .
d_gene: .
CDR3aa: CASSPNTVPETQYF
CDR3nt: TGTGCCAGCAGTCCCAATACGGTCCCAGAGACCCAGTACTTC

j_gene: TRBJ1-6
v_gene: TRBV7-2
abundance: .
d_gene: .
CDR3aa: CASSARLPGDNSPLHF
CDR3nt: TGTGCCAGCAGCGCCAGATTGCCGGGTGATAATTCACCCCTCCACTTT

j_gene: TRBJ1-3
v_gene: TRBV28
abundance: .
d_gene: .
CDR3aa: CASSLSGNTIYF
CDR3nt: TGTGCCAGCAGTTTATCGGGGAACACCATATATTTT

j_gene: TRBJ1-5
v_gene: TRBV18
abundance: .
d_gene: .
CDR3aa: CASSPSRDSNQPQHF
CDR3nt: TGTGCCAGCTCACCTAGCAGGGATAGCAATCAGCCCCAGCATTTT

j_gene: TRBJ1-5
v_gene: TRBV6-1
abundance: .
d_gene: TRBD1
CDR3aa: CASSDPWVRGGQNQPQHF
CDR3nt: TGTGCCAGCAGTGATCCCTGGGTGAGAGGGGGCCAAAATCAGCCCCAGCATTTT

j_gene: TRBJ1-2
v_gene: TRBV3-1/TRBV3-2
abundance: .
d_gene: .
CDR3aa: CASSVQGTNYGYTF
CDR3nt: TGTGCCAGCAGCGTACAGGGCACTAACTATGGCTACACCTTC

j_gene: TRBJ1-4
v_gene: TRBV18
abundance: .
d_gene: .
CDR3aa: CASSSNTGYSVTNEKLFF
CDR3nt: TGTGCCAGCTCATCTAACACAGGGTATTCAGTAACTAATGAAAAACTGTTTTTT

j_gene: TRBJ2-7
v_gene: TRBV10-3
abundance: .
d_gene: .
CDR3aa: CAISEQVYEQYF
CDR3nt: TGTGCCATCAGTGAGCAGGTCTACGAGCAGTACTTC

j_gene: TRBJ1-2
v_gene: TRBV4-2
abundance: .
d_gene: .
CDR3aa: CASSLKYRVNYGYTF
CDR3nt: TGTGCCAGCAGCCTGAAGTACAGGGTGAACTATGGCTACACCTTC

j_gene: TRBJ1-4
v_gene: TRBV6-1
abundance: .
d_gene: .
CDR3aa: CASSHRAVNEKLFF
CDR3nt: TGTGCCAGCAGTCACAGAGCAGTTAATGAAAAACTGTTTTTT

j_gene: TRBJ1-2
v_gene: TRBV12-3/TRBV12-4
abundance: .
d_gene: TRBD1
CDR3aa: CASSSTGFGYTF
CDR3nt: TGTGCCAGCAGTTCGACAGGGTTCGGCTACACCTTC

j_gene: TRBJ2-3
v_gene: TRBV5-5
abundance: .
d_gene: .
CDR3aa: CASSYTADTQYF
CDR3nt: TGTGCCAGCAGCTATACGGCAGATACGCAGTATTTT

j_gene: TRBJ1-1
v_gene: TRBV11-3
abundance: .
d_gene: TRBD1
CDR3aa: CASSPSYGLLGQGAFF
CDR3nt: TGTGCCAGCAGCCCCTCTTATGGTCTGTTGGGACAGGGAGCTTTCTTT

j_gene: TRBJ1-2
v_gene: TRBV28
abundance: .
d_gene: .
CDR3aa: CASSTPSEGNYGYTF
CDR3nt: TGTGCCAGCAGTACTCCCTCGGAGGGAAACTATGGCTACACCTTC

j_gene: TRBJ2-7
v_gene: TRBV6-5
abundance: .
d_gene: TRBD2
CDR3aa: CASSYSERGASYEQYF
CDR3nt: TGTGCCAGCAGTTACTCGGAGCGGGGGGCCTCCTACGAGCAGTACTTC

j_gene: TRBJ1-2
v_gene: TRBV10-1
abundance: .
d_gene: .
CDR3aa: CASSQDPGGGYTF
CDR3nt: TGCGCCAGCAGTCAAGACCCGGGCGGGGGCTACACCTTC

j_gene: TRBJ1-2
v_gene: TRBV19
abundance: .
d_gene: TRBD1
CDR3aa: CASSPAGSGTGVYGYTF
CDR3nt: TGTGCCAGTAGTCCAGCGGGGTCCGGGACAGGGGTTTACGGCTACACCTTC

j_gene: TRBJ2-7
v_gene: TRBV29-1
abundance: .
d_gene: .
CDR3aa: CSASLGAYEQYF
CDR3nt: TGCAGCGCGTCATTGGGGGCTTACGAGCAGTACTTC

j_gene: TRBJ2-1
v_gene: TRBV5-4
abundance: .
d_gene: .
CDR3aa: CASSIPDEQFF
CDR3nt: TGTGCCAGCAGTATTCCGGATGAGCAGTTCTTC

j_gene: TRBJ2-3
v_gene: TRBV3-1/TRBV3-2
abundance: .
d_gene: TRBD1
CDR3aa: CASSRTDRGYADTQYF
CDR3nt: TGTGCCAGCAGCCGAACTGACAGGGGGTATGCAGATACGCAGTATTTT

j_gene: TRBJ2-5
v_gene: TRBV5-4
abundance: .
d_gene: TRBD1
CDR3aa: CASSPGQGREETQYF
CDR3nt: TGTGCCAGCAGCCCGGGACAGGGGCGTGAAGAGACCCAGTACTTC

j_gene: TRBJ2-3
v_gene: TRBV10-3
abundance: .
d_gene: .
CDR3aa: CAISGAGTDTQYF
CDR3nt: TGTGCCATCAGTGGTGCGGGAACAGATACGCAGTATTTT

j_gene: TRBJ1-5
v_gene: TRBV2
abundance: many
d_gene: .
CDR3aa: CASSEFDPRAQPQHF
CDR3nt: TGTGCCAGCAGTGAGTTCGATCCCAGGGCTCAGCCCCAGCATTTT

j_gene: TRBJ2-3
v_gene: TRBV3-1/TRBV3-2
abundance: .
d_gene: .
CDR3aa: CASSQEARGTDTQYF
CDR3nt: TGTGCCAGCAGCCAAGAGGCCAGGGGCACAGATACGCAGTATTTT

j_gene: TRBJ2-7
v_gene: TRBV5-1
abundance: .
d_gene: .
CDR3aa: CASSLTVGPYEQYF
CDR3nt: TGCGCCAGCAGCTTGACAGTTGGGCCCTACGAGCAGTACTTC

j_gene: TRBJ2-7
v_gene: TRBV10-3
abundance: .
d_gene: .
CDR3aa: CAISPDRTAYYEQYF
CDR3nt: TGTGCCATCAGCCCTGACCGGACAGCCTACTACGAGCAGTACTTC

j_gene: TRBJ2-7
v_gene: TRBV18
abundance: .
d_gene: TRBD1
CDR3aa: CASSPPIGQGSYEQYF
CDR3nt: TGTGCCAGCTCACCACCGATTGGACAGGGCTCCTACGAGCAGTACTTC

j_gene: TRBJ2-3
v_gene: TRBV5-1
abundance: once
d_gene: TRBD2
CDR3aa: CASSSRRGTDTQYF
CDR3nt: TGCGCCAGCAGCTCCCGGCGGGGGACAGATACGCAGTATTTT

j_gene: TRBJ1-3
v_gene: TRBV9
abundance: once
d_gene: TRBD1
CDR3aa: CASSVTGGAGNTIYF
CDR3nt: TGTGCCAGCAGCGTAACAGGGGGTGCTGGAAACACCATATATTTT

j_gene: TRBJ1-1
v_gene: TRBV6-5
abundance: .
d_gene: .
CDR3aa: CASSYRQRNTEAFF
CDR3nt: TGTGCCAGCAGTTACCGTCAGCGGAACACTGAAGCTTTCTTT

j_gene: TRBJ2-2
v_gene: TRBV24-1
abundance: .
d_gene: TRBD1
CDR3aa: CATSDPGQGGPGELFF
CDR3nt: TGTGCCACCAGTGACCCTGGACAGGGTGGACCCGGGGAGCTGTTTTTT

j_gene: TRBJ2-2
v_gene: TRBV2
abundance: .
d_gene: .
CDR3aa: CASNTLPGTSFGTGELFF
CDR3nt: TGTGCCAGCAACACCCTGCCCGGGACTTCTTTTGGCACCGGGGAGCTGTTTTTT

j_gene: TRBJ2-7
v_gene: TRBV2
abundance: once
d_gene: TRBD1
CDR3aa: CASSERQGAYEQYF
CDR3nt: TGTGCCAGCAGTGAGCGACAGGGGGCCTACGAGCAGTACTTC

j_gene: TRBJ1-5
v_gene: TRBV29-1
abundance: .
d_gene: TRBD1
CDR3aa: CSVEMGDRGFQPQHF
CDR3nt: TGCAGCGTTGAGATGGGGGACAGGGGATTTCAGCCCCAGCATTTT

j_gene: TRBJ2-2
v_gene: TRBV4-1
abundance: .
d_gene: TRBD2
CDR3aa: CASSQDRGLAGVNTGELFF
CDR3nt: TGCGCCAGCAGCCAAGATCGGGGCCTAGCGGGGGTTAACACCGGGGAGCTGTTTTTT

j_gene: TRBJ1-5
v_gene: TRBV4-1
abundance: .
d_gene: .
CDR3aa: CASSQKLGRASNQPQHF
CDR3nt: TGCGCCAGCAGCCAAAAATTAGGGAGGGCAAGCAATCAGCCCCAGCATTTT

j_gene: TRBJ2-1
v_gene: TRBV5-6
abundance: once
d_gene: .
CDR3aa: CASSLVSREDEQFF
CDR3nt: TGTGCCAGCAGCTTGGTTTCCCGCGAGGATGAGCAGTTCTTC

j_gene: TRBJ1-4
v_gene: TRBV19
abundance: .
d_gene: .
CDR3aa: CASSTGLHREKLFF
CDR3nt: TGTGCCAGTAGTACGGGACTGCACCGCGAAAAACTGTTTTTT

j_gene: TRBJ1-1
v_gene: TRBV10-3
abundance: few
d_gene: .
CDR3aa: CAISGQNTEAFF
CDR3nt: TGTGCCATCAGCGGACAGAACACTGAAGCTTTCTTT

j_gene: TRBJ2-5
v_gene: TRBV2
abundance: .
d_gene: TRBD1
CDR3aa: CASSGQGASFETQYF
CDR3nt: TGTGCCAGCAGTGGACAGGGGGCGAGTTTTGAGACCCAGTACTTC

j_gene: TRBJ2-6
v_gene: TRBV19
abundance: .
d_gene: .
CDR3aa: CASSPNYRPTGANVLTF
CDR3nt: TGTGCCAGTAGTCCCAATTACAGACCGACTGGGGCCAACGTCCTGACTTTC

j_gene: TRBJ2-1
v_gene: TRBV5-8
abundance: .
d_gene: TRBD2
CDR3aa: CASSFAAGGYNEQFF
CDR3nt: TGTGCCAGCAGCTTCGCAGCGGGGGGCTACAATGAGCAGTTCTTC

j_gene: TRBJ1-1
v_gene: TRBV18
abundance: few
d_gene: .
CDR3aa: CASSAPSVGNTEAFF
CDR3nt: TGTGCCAGCTCAGCTCCATCGGTCGGGAACACTGAAGCTTTCTTT

j_gene: TRBJ2-7
v_gene: TRBV27
abundance: .
d_gene: TRBD1
CDR3aa: CASSFTFPGQKIYEQYF
CDR3nt: TGTGCCAGCAGCTTTACTTTCCCGGGACAGAAGATCTACGAGCAGTACTTC

j_gene: TRBJ1-1
v_gene: TRBV6-5
abundance: .
d_gene: .
CDR3aa: CASSFFPEQVNTEAFF
CDR3nt: TGTGCCAGCAGTTTTTTCCCAGAACAGGTCAACACTGAAGCTTTCTTT

j_gene: TRBJ1-3
v_gene: TRBV6-5
abundance: .
d_gene: .
CDR3aa: CASSSTRTDRNTIYF
CDR3nt: TGTGCCAGCAGCTCCACGAGGACGGACAGAAACACCATATATTTT

j_gene: TRBJ2-5
v_gene: TRBV9
abundance: .
d_gene: TRBD2
CDR3aa: CASSDPGLAGGGETQYF
CDR3nt: TGTGCCAGCAGCGACCCGGGACTAGCGGGGGGCGGGGAGACCCAGTACTTC